These 13 T cell receptor beta chains share one sample of origin, sequenced in a study of CD8 T cells in Susac syndrome. It was with random hexamers that roughly 0.5 to 1 ug RNA was reverse transcribed. A single record per CDR3 protein comes from TCRdb applying MiXCR to the immunoSEQ multiplex PCR reads. The repertoire includes over 120,000 distinct CDR3 sequences, around 94% of them detected once, and under 0.095% sits in the top ten. Sample: CD4+ T cells from PBMCs. The receptor source for this set is a human donor in good health.

J is TRBJ2-1 and V is TRBV29-1, with 14 nucleotides matching TRBD2. CDR3 length equals 17 residues. With V trimmed by 5 bases and J by 0 bases, 6 bases remained unmatched. Germline loops: CDR1 SQVTM, CDR2 ANQGSEA. In DNA, the CDR3 is TGCAGCGTTCCTGGACTAGCGGGAGGCAGCTCCTACAATGAGCAGTTCTTC. The encoded protein is CSVPGLAGGSSYNEQFF.

This chain connects TRBV7-6 to TRBJ2-6; D perhaps matches TRBD1 (6 bases). The CDR3 length is 15 residues. V was shortened by 5 bases and J by 2 bases, with 10 bases between the two germline ends. The germline gives CDR1 SGHVS, CDR2 FNYEAQ. CDR3 loop: CASSPRGAGANVLTF. CDR3 coding DNA: TGTGCCAGCAGCCCCAGGGGAGCTGGGGCCAACGTCCTGACTTTC.

This chain joins TRBV3-1 and TRBJ1-5; D remains ambiguous. V lost 4 bases to trimming and J lost 7 bases, with 11 bases between them. The CDR3 length is 13 residues. CDR1 is LGHDT and CDR2 is YNNKEL in the germline V gene (reference sequence). The CDR3 loop reads CASSLSTRQPQHF. CDR3 coding DNA: TGTGCCAGCAGCCTCTCGACGAGGCAGCCCCAGCATTTT.

The chain couples TRBV24-1 to TRBJ2-1; 7 bases agree with TRBD2. Germline V gives CDR1 KGHDR, CDR2 SFDVKD. CDR3 length: 17 residues. V lost 5 bases to trimming and J lost 4 bases; unmatched junction nucleotides: 13. CDR3 nucleotide sequence: TGTGCCACCAGTGCCACCCCGCCAGCGGGAATTTACAATGAGCAGTTCTTC. Its translation is CATSATPPAGIYNEQFF.

The chain is built from TRBV12-3 or TRBV12-4 and TRBJ2-2, with D tentatively TRBD1 (5 bases). Trimming cost V 3 bases and J 5 bases, with 13 bases left between them. This CDR3 has 15 residues. The CDR3 sequence is CASSFGLGVTGELFF. DNA of the CDR3: TGTGCCAGCAGTTTCGGGTTAGGGGTAACCGGGGAGCTGTTTTTT.

The genes are TRBV7-3 and TRBJ2-1; 9 nucleotides align to TRBD2. CDR3 length: 15 residues. Germline CDR1 reads SGHTA; CDR2 reads FQGTGA. Losses at the gene ends were 5 bases for V and 0 bases for J; bases not matched to a gene: 2. The CDR3 region has the DNA TGTGCCAGCAGCCATAGCGGGAGCTCCTACAATGAGCAGTTCTTC. This encodes CASSHSGSSYNEQFF.

The J gene is TRBJ1-1, the V gene TRBV10-1; D not resolved. Germline V gene lookup returns CDR1 WNHNN and CDR2 SYGVQD (reference sequence). The CDR3 runs to 12 residues. Deletions cut 1 base from V and 4 bases from J, with 4 bases between. This chain's CDR3 is CASSEWGTEAFF. Here the CDR3 DNA reads TGCGCCAGCAGTGAGTGGGGCACTGAAGCTTTCTTT.

A few counts support this clonotype. This rearrangement joins TRBV4-1 to TRBJ2-4; weak D call: TRBD2 (5 bases). V was shortened by 1 base and J by 6 bases, with 10 bases between the two germline ends. Germline-derived CDR1 and CDR2 are MGHRA and YSYEKL. The CDR3 extends over 14 amino acids. The CDR3 bases are TGCGCCAGCAGCCAAGGGGAAGGGAGAAACATTCAGTACTTC. Amino acid sequence: CASSQGEGRNIQYF.

The chain uses TRBV29-1 and TRBJ2-4; D not certain. Germline values: CDR1 SQVTM, CDR2 ANQGSEA. This CDR3 comprises 12 residues. V lost 0 bases and J 4 bases, leaving 4 bases between the germline ends. This CDR3 reads CSVEDVKNIQYF. DNA of the CDR3: TGCAGCGTTGAAGATGTGAAAAACATTCAGTACTTC.

The chain carries TRBV6-1 and TRBJ2-7, with D perhaps matching TRBD2 (7 bases). Germline V gene sequence: CDR1 MNHNS, CDR2 SASEGT. This CDR3 is built from 15 residues. The V gene lost 10 bases and the J gene lost 6 bases, with 25 bases spanning the gap. CDR3 nucleotides: TGTGCCACCACCTTCTTGGGCGGGGGCACAGCCGAGCAGTACTTC. Amino acids: CATTFLGGGTAEQYF.

This clonotype was observed a few times. The rearrangement links TRBV7-8 to TRBJ2-1; D gene uncertain. The CDR3 runs to 12 residues. Germline CDR1 is SGHVS and CDR2 is FQNEAQ. V dropped 3 bases and J dropped 4 bases, with 4 bases sitting between them. CDR3 coding DNA: TGTGCCAGCAGCTTGGATTACAATGAGCAGTTCTTC. This codes for CASSLDYNEQFF.

The J gene is TRBJ1-5, the V gene TRBV3-1; the match to TRBD1 covers 7 bases. Germline CDR1 LGHDT, CDR2 YNNKEL (reference sequence). This CDR3 is built from 15 residues. The V and J ends lost 3 bases and 2 bases, in that order; junction bases with no gene match: 4. The CDR3 nucleotides are TGTGCCAGCAGCCAGGAACAGGGGCGCAATCAGCCCCAGCATTTT. This codes for CASSQEQGRNQPQHF.

The chain combines TRBV3-1 with TRBJ1-1; a weak D match, TRBD1 (5 bases). The CDR3 runs to 14 residues. From germline, CDR1 is LGHDT and CDR2 YNNKEL (reference sequence). Trimming left V 5 bases short and J 3 bases short, with 13 bases between. This CDR3 reads CASSTLQGDTEAFF. The CDR3 DNA is TGTGCCAGCAGCACTCTCCAGGGTGACACTGAAGCTTTCTTT.